The clone carrying this T cell receptor (beta chain) showed up just a few times. The sample comes from a study of cytomegalovirus exposure and HLA in healthy donors. The CDR3 sequence is 18 residues long. In germline, CDR1 is MNHEY, CDR2 SMNVEV (reference sequence). Trimming removed 0 bases from V and 6 bases from J; junction bases left unmatched: 13. Here immunoSEQ multiplex PCR was the method, and the copy in TCRdb shows in-frame clones only, minus some. There are about 200,000 clones in the sample; about 81% occur only once, and around 1.2% lies in the top ten. The rearrangement links TRBV27 to TRBJ2-4, with TRBD2 matching 8 bases. Sequencing input: PBMCs. This clonotype was sampled from a young woman in good health and CMV-seronegative. CDR3 region: CASSLSSSGGAVRNIQYF. The CDR3 DNA sequence: TGTGCCAGCAGTTTATCGTCAAGCGGGGGCGCGGTGAGAAACATTCAGTACTTC.